This T cell receptor (beta chain) was retrieved from a study of vaccination and CD4 T cells after COVID-19. Losses at the gene ends were 3 bases for V and 8 bases for J; bases not matched to a gene: 10. The CDR3 extends over 15 amino acids. Germline values: CDR1 LNHDA, CDR2 SQIVND (reference sequence). As regards this clonotype: Its antigen is unknown.

An Oncomine TCR Beta short-read assay was used to sequence the DNA from cultured CD4+ T cells. TCRdb independently ran MiXCR on the PCR reads; one entry per CDR3 protein. The table records 18,000 or so distinct CDR3 sequences, approximately 53% of them present only once. Treatment of the sample: roughly 10-day PBMC culture with coronavirus spike peptide pools or control peptides (ViraFEST assay). The sequence came from a human donor who had recovered from COVID-19. This material consisted of CD4+ T cells from blood, cultured in vitro, taken before SARS-CoV-2 vaccination. The genes are TRBV19 and TRBJ1-2; 9 nucleotides align to TRBD1. CDR3 nucleotide sequence: TGTGCCAGTAGTATTCCGGGACAGGGTGGAGGAGGCTACACCTTC. Encoded protein: CASSIPGQGGGGYTF.